The TCR beta chain described here comes from a study of identifying expanded T cells in peripheral blood. Study conclusions and caveats: Technical replicates showed around 1.3 changed clones; two weeks approximately 16; four weeks 19. Clone count variance between approximately two-week samples rose with total template count.

The repertoire was sequenced with immunoSEQ multiplex PCR; TCRdb's copy has only in-frame clones and lacks some. The sample holds tens of thousands of clones; approximately 89% are singletons and the top ten take around 3%. No infections or other immune events were documented during collection. V was clipped by 5 bases and J by 6 bases, with 10 bases between them. CDR1 and CDR2 from the germline V gene are SGHVS and FQNEAQ. This CDR3 is 13 amino acids long. As concerns this clone: The antigen is unknown.

The sequence derives from a person aged 18 to 75 in good health. The chain is built from TRBV7-8 and TRBJ2-2, with D unclear. The sequenced material came from blood. Here the CDR3 DNA reads TGTGCCAGCAGCACAATTGGTTCCGGGGAGCTGTTTTTT. This encodes CASSTIGSGELFF.